The rows below give T cell receptor beta chains drawn from one sample of a study of T cell changes during pregnancy in multiple sclerosis. TCRdb keeps only in-frame clones here, not all; method: immunoSEQ multiplex PCR. The sample has tens of thousands of clones, more than 90% seen once. The starting material was peripheral blood, obtained in the second trimester of pregnancy. These receptors were collected from a female donor with multiple sclerosis, enrolled in a pregnancy study. Both conserved end residues are part of each CDR3. A D gene is named only where the DNA matches it firmly. Not every row has a clone size; where given, it reads once, few, many or a size class.

D | size | J | V | CDR3 | DNA
. | . | TRBJ2-7 | TRBV4-1 | CASSQAGGRAYEQYF | TGCGCCAGCAGCCAAGCCGGTGGCAGGGCCTACGAGCAGTACTTC
TRBD2 | . | TRBJ2-2 | TRBV9 | CASSGGLAGGTGELFF | TGTGCCAGCAGCGGCGGACTAGCGGGAGGAACCGGGGAGCTGTTTTTT
TRBD1 | . | TRBJ2-6 | TRBV5-6 | CASSSPGQRSSGANVLTF | TGTGCCAGCAGCTCACCGGGACAGAGAAGCTCTGGGGCCAACGTCCTGACTTTC
. | . | TRBJ2-1 | TRBV7-2 | CASTQGNEQFF | TGTGCCAGTACCCAGGGAAATGAGCAGTTCTTC
TRBD1 | . | TRBJ1-4 | TRBV4-1 | CASSRSYPGTGAAEKLFF | TGCGCCAGCAGCCGCAGTTATCCCGGGACAGGGGCGGCTGAAAAACTGTTTTTT
TRBD1 | . | TRBJ1-6 | TRBV7-9 | CASSTMDRAYNSPLHF | TGTGCCAGCAGCACCATGGACAGGGCTTACAATTCACCCCTCCACTTT
. | . | TRBJ2-2 | TRBV29-1 | CSVEWRNTGELFF | TGCAGCGTTGAGTGGAGAAACACCGGGGAGCTGTTTTTT
. | . | TRBJ1-1 | TRBV4-1 | CASSQDPRLDYTEAFF | TGCGCCAGCAGCCAAGATCCGCGGCTCGATTATACTGAAGCTTTCTTT
TRBD1 | once | TRBJ2-3 | TRBV11-3 | CASSRGQGVGDTQYF | TGTGCCAGCAGCCGGGGACAGGGGGTAGGCGATACGCAGTATTTT
TRBD2 | . | TRBJ2-3 | TRBV30 | CAWQRGGADTQYF | TGTGCCTGGCAGCGGGGGGGCGCAGATACGCAGTATTTT
TRBD2 | . | TRBJ2-1 | TRBV7-2 | CASSPGGLAGYNEQFF | TGTGCCAGCAGCCCAGGGGGACTAGCTGGTTACAATGAGCAGTTCTTC
. | . | TRBJ1-2 | TRBV7-3 | CASSPRPNYGYTF | TGTGCCAGCAGCCCTCGTCCGAACTATGGCTACACCTTC
TRBD1 | . | TRBJ2-7 | TRBV10-3 | CAITRGDRDSYEQYF | TGTGCCATCACAAGAGGGGACAGAGACTCCTACGAGCAGTACTTC
TRBD1 | . | TRBJ2-2 | TRBV7-6 | CATGGSVPGELFF | TGTGCCACAGGGGGTTCCGTCCCCGGGGAGCTGTTTTTT
. | . | TRBJ2-6 | TRBV6-5 | CASLDNSGANVLTF | TGTGCCAGCCTGGACAACTCTGGGGCCAACGTCCTGACTTTC
. | . | TRBJ1-1 | TRBV7-9 | CASSRQERRTEAFF | TGTGCCAGCAGCAGACAGGAAAGGAGGACTGAAGCTTTCTTT
TRBD1 | . | TRBJ1-6 | TRBV6-5 | CASSYRGQGRSPLHF | TGTGCCAGCAGTTACAGGGGACAGGGGCGTTCACCCCTCCACTTT
TRBD1 | . | TRBJ1-1 | TRBV6-1 | CASILDRVLTEAFF | TGTGCCAGCATCCTGGACAGGGTTCTCACTGAAGCTTTCTTT
TRBD1 | . | TRBJ1-3 | TRBV5-6 | CASSRIQGAFGNTIYF | TGTGCCAGCAGCCGAATACAGGGGGCATTTGGAAACACCATATATTTT
. | . | TRBJ2-7 | TRBV6-5 | CASSYSAGISEQYF | TGTGCCAGCAGTTACAGTGCGGGGATCAGCGAGCAGTACTTC
. | . | TRBJ1-2 | TRBV10-3 | CAIKDRSIGYTF | TGTGCCATCAAAGACAGAAGTATTGGCTACACCTTC
. | . | TRBJ2-7 | TRBV5-6 | CASSPSGILSPYEQYF | TGTGCCAGCAGCCCGTCCGGGATCCTATCACCCTACGAGCAGTACTTC
TRBD2 | once | TRBJ2-5 | TRBV6-5 | CASSSGGALVGTQYF | TGTGCCAGCAGTAGCGGGGGGGCCCTTGTGGGGACCCAGTACTTC
. | . | TRBJ2-1 | TRBV6-6 | CASTPRGLLYNEQFF | TGTGCCAGCACCCCACGGGGACTTCTTTACAATGAGCAGTTCTTC
. | . | TRBJ1-3 | TRBV2 | CASSLQGGSGNTIYF | TGTGCCAGCAGTCTACAGGGCGGTTCTGGAAACACCATATATTTT
TRBD1 | . | TRBJ2-2 | TRBV13 | CASSRTGDTGELFF | TGTGCCAGCAGCCGGACAGGCGACACCGGGGAGCTGTTTTTT
. | . | TRBJ2-7 | TRBV9 | CASSAAAAEGEQYF | TGTGCCAGCAGCGCCGCTGCCGCCGAGGGCGAGCAGTACTTC
TRBD2 | . | TRBJ2-4 | TRBV10-3 | CAISESPSGGLGAKNIQYF | TGTGCCATCAGTGAGTCGCCTAGCGGGGGGCTAGGGGCCAAAAACATTCAGTACTTC
TRBD1 | . | TRBJ2-7 | TRBV27 | CASSAGTGYEQYF | TGTGCCAGCAGTGCGGGGACAGGATACGAGCAGTACTTC
. | . | TRBJ1-1 | TRBV29-1 | CSVDNTPNEAFF | TGCAGCGTTGATAATACACCAAATGAAGCTTTCTTT
. | . | TRBJ2-7 | TRBV27 | CASSLLGGYEQYF | TGTGCCAGCAGTTTACTCGGGGGCTACGAGCAGTACTTC
. | . | TRBJ2-1 | TRBV7-8 | CASSLARGLMTNEQFF | TGTGCCAGCAGCTTAGCTCGGGGTTTAATGACCAATGAGCAGTTCTTC
. | . | TRBJ2-3 | TRBV6-5 | CASSSPGQQSDTQYF | TGTGCCAGCAGTTCCCCGGGACAACAATCAGATACGCAGTATTTT
. | . | TRBJ1-2 | TRBV11-2 | CASSLVPGLLGYTF | TGTGCCAGCAGCTTAGTCCCGGGACTTCTCGGCTACACCTTC
TRBD2 | . | TRBJ2-1 | TRBV30 | CAWRVSGTSYNEQFF | TGTGCCTGGAGGGTTAGCGGGACTTCCTACAATGAGCAGTTCTTC
. | . | TRBJ1-1 | TRBV11-3 | CASTPGSLSEAFF | TGTGCCAGCACACCTGGTAGCCTCTCCGAAGCTTTCTTT
TRBD1 | . | TRBJ2-7 | TRBV6-5 | CASRGTGGSYEQYF | TGTGCCAGCAGGGGGACAGGGGGATCCTACGAGCAGTACTTC
TRBD1 | . | TRBJ2-7 | TRBV6-1 | CASSEVGARGRWEQYF | TGTGCCAGCAGTGAAGTCGGGGCCAGGGGGCGCTGGGAGCAGTACTTC
TRBD1 | . | TRBJ1-4 | TRBV11-2 | CASSLGGRQGRNEKLFF | TGTGCCAGCAGCTTAGGCGGAAGACAGGGAAGGAATGAAAAACTGTTTTTT
TRBD1 | once | TRBJ1-2 | TRBV18 | CASSPDRGRSGFRLSYENYGYTF | TGTGCCAGCTCACCGGACAGGGGGCGTTCGGGCTTCCGTTTGTCCTACGAGAATTATGGCTACACCTTC
. | . | TRBJ1-6 | TRBV7-2 | CASSPYGGDSPLHF | TGTGCCAGCAGCCCCTACGGGGGGGATTCACCCCTCCACTTT
. | . | TRBJ2-3 | TRBV7-2 | CASSTNLLLAHTQYF | TGTGCCAGCAGCACAAACTTACTCCTAGCACATACGCAGTATTTT
TRBD1 | . | TRBJ1-3 | TRBV5-5 | CASSLRTGGLFSGNTIYF | TGTGCCAGCAGCCTAAGGACAGGGGGCCTTTTCTCTGGAAACACCATATATTTT
TRBD2 | . | TRBJ2-7 | TRBV7-2 | CASSSSGGTSYYEQYF | TGTGCCAGCAGCTCATCGGGAGGGACGTCTTACTACGAGCAGTACTTC
TRBD1 | . | TRBJ2-5 | TRBV7-2 | CASSSVQGVVDTQYF | TGTGCCAGCAGCTCCGTACAGGGGGTTGTAGACACCCAGTACTTC
TRBD1 | . | TRBJ1-5 | TRBV7-9 | CASSQGTGLFNQPQHF | TGTGCCAGCAGCCAGGGGACAGGTCTTTTCAATCAGCCCCAGCATTTT
. | . | TRBJ2-2 | TRBV19 | CASAPGQNTGELFF | TGTGCCAGCGCCCCGGGACAGAACACCGGGGAGCTGTTTTTT